The entry below gives a single TCR beta chain sequence along with its context. Its antigen is unknown. A junction end diverges from the germline sequence, so it may reflect a read error. This entry belongs to a study of T cell responses to AZD1222 COVID-19 vaccine. Whole-study findings and limits: Seropositive at baseline were only a handful of AZD1222 recipients. There were repertoire samples only from the period after the peak T cell response.

Germline CDR1 is SSHAT and CDR2 is FNYEAQ (reference sequence). This CDR3 is built from 13 residues. Recipients boosted at about 4 weeks or about 12 weeks are pooled. The method was immunoSEQ multiplex PCR; TCRdb's version includes in-frame clones alone and lacks a portion of them. The table includes tens of thousands of clones, 85% detected once. The sample here was peripheral blood, taken 28 days after the second AZD1222 dose. The V call is TRBV7-7, the J call TRBJ1-1; D is uncertain. The sequence was collected from an adult who received the AZD1222 COVID-19 vaccine. The CDR3 region has the DNA TGTGCTAGCAGCTTAGCGGGGTCCCCTGAAGCTTTCTTT. Its translation is CASSLAGSPEAFF.